This TCR beta chain was found in a study of tumour-infiltrating T cells in Burkitt lymphoma. Overall study: Repertoire clonality predicted overall and progression-free survival.

The CDR3 loop spans 16 amino acids. Germline V gene sequence: CDR1 MNHNS, CDR2 SASEGT. Germline trimming cut 3 bases from V and 2 bases from J; bases unmatched to any gene: 7. The method was immunoSEQ multiplex PCR; TCRdb's version includes in-frame clones alone and lacks a portion of them. The data show under 2,000 clones, with almost 70% seen just once and approximately 39% held by the top ten. V and J are TRBV6-1 and TRBJ2-5, with TRBD1 identical over 9 bases. The TCR sequence derives from a human donor with diffuse large B-cell lymphoma. The sequenced sample was tumor tissue. The CDR3 sequence is CASSDAGQGIQETQYF. For the CDR3, the DNA is TGTGCCAGCAGTGACGCTGGACAGGGGATACAAGAGACCCAGTACTTC.